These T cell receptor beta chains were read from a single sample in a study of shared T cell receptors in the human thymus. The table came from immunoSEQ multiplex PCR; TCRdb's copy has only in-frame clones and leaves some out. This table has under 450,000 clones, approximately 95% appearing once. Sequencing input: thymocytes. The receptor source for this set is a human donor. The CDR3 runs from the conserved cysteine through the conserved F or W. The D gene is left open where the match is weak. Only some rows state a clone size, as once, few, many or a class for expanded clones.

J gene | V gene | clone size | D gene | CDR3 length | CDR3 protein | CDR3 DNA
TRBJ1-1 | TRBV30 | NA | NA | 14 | CAWSVLPLNTEAFF | TGTGCCTGGAGTGTATTGCCCCTGAACACTGAAGCTTTCTTT
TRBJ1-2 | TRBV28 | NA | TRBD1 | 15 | CASSLGTARHHGYTF | TGTGCCAGCAGCCTCGGGACAGCCCGCCATCATGGCTACACCTTC
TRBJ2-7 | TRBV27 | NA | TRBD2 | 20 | CASSSPGLAKNNLSSYEQYF | TGTGCCAGCAGTTCGCCGGGACTAGCGAAGAACAACCTTTCCTCCTACGAGCAGTACTTC
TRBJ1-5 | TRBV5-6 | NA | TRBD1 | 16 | CASSLGWDRGNQPQHF | TGTGCCAGCAGCTTGGGATGGGACAGGGGCAATCAGCCCCAGCATTTT
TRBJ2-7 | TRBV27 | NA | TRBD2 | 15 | CASSLVVAGKYEQYF | TGTGCCAGCAGTCTAGTGGTAGCGGGAAAATACGAGCAGTACTTC
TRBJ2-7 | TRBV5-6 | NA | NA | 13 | CASSLESSYEQYF | TGTGCCAGCAGCCTTGAGAGCTCCTACGAGCAGTACTTC
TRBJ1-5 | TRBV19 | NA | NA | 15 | CASSIVPESNQPQHF | TGTGCCAGTAGTATAGTGCCCGAGAGCAATCAGCCCCAGCATTTT
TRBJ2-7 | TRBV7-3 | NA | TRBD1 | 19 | CASSLKSPDATGGSYEQYF | TGTGCCAGCAGCTTAAAAAGCCCGGATGCGACAGGGGGCTCCTACGAGCAGTACTTC
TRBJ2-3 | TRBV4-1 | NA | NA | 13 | CASSQARAGRQYF | TGCGCCAGCAGCCAAGCGAGGGCGGGCCGGCAGTATTTT
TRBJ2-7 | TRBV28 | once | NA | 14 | CASSCSSDSYEQYF | TGTGCCAGCAGTTGCTCTAGCGATTCCTACGAGCAGTACTTC
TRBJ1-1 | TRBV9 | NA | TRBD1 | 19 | CASSVAGTGPYLGNTEAFF | TGTGCCAGCAGCGTAGCGGGGACAGGACCTTACCTTGGGAACACTGAAGCTTTCTTT
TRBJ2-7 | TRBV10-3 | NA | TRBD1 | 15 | CAISEGGDRGWEQYF | TGTGCCATCAGTGAGGGAGGGGACAGGGGGTGGGAGCAGTACTTC
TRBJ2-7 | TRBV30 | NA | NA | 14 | CAWTGGDRTYEQYF | TGTGCCTGGACCGGCGGAGACAGGACATACGAGCAGTACTTC